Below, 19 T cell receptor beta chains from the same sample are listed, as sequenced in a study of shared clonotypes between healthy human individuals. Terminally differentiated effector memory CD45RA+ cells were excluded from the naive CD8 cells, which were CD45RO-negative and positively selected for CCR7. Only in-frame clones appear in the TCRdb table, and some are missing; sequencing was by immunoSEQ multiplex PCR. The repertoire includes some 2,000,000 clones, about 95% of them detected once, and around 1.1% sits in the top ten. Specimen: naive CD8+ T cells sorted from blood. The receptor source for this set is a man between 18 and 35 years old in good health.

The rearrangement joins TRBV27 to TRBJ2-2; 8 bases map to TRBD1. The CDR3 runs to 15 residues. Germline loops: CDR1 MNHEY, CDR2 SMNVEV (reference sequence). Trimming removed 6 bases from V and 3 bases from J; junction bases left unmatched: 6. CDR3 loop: CASRLTGGHTGELFF. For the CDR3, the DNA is TGTGCCAGCAGACTAACAGGGGGGCACACCGGGGAGCTGTTTTTT.

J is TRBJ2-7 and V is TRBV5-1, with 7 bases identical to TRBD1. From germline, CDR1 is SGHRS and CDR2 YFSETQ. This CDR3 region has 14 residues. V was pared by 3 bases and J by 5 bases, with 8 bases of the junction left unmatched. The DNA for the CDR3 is TGCGCCAGCAGCTGGCGACAGGGTAGAGACGAGCAGTACTTC. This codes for CASSWRQGRDEQYF.

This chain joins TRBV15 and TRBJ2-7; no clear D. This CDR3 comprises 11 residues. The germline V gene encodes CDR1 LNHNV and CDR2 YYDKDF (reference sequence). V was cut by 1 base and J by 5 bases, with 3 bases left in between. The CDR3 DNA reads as TGTGCCACCAGCAGAGGGGACGAGCAGTACTTC. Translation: CATSRGDEQYF.

CDR3 nucleotide sequence: TGTGCCAGCACCGGGACAGGGAATCTGAACACTGAAGCTTTCTTT. Protein sequence: CASTGTGNLNTEAFF. The rearrangement joins TRBV28 to TRBJ1-1, with 9 bases identical to TRBD1. The V segment lost 7 bases and the J segment 0 bases; nucleotides outside the gene matches: 6. This CDR3 comprises 15 residues. The germline CDR1 and CDR2 sequences are MDHEN and SYDVKM. The full variable domain, in which reference TRBV28 and TRBJ1-1 provide the parts outside the CDR3, is DVKVTQSSRYLVKRTGEKVFLECVQDMDHENMFWYRQDPGLGLRLIYFSYDVKMKEKGDIPEGYSVSREKKERFSLILESASTNQTSMYLCASTGTGNLNTEAFFGQGTRLTVV.

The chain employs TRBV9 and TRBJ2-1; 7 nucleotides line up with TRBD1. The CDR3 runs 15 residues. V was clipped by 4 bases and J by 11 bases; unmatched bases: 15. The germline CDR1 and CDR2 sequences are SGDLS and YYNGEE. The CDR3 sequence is CASSSSGTEDLKQFF. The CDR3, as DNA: TGTGCCAGCAGCTCTTCCGGGACAGAGGACCTGAAGCAGTTCTTC.

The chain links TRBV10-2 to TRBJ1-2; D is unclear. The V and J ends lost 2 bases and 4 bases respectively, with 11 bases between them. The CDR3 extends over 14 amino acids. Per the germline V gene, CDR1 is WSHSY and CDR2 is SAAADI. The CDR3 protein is CASSEVGDAYGYTF. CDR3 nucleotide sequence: TGCGCCAGCAGTGAGGTCGGGGATGCCTATGGCTACACCTTC.

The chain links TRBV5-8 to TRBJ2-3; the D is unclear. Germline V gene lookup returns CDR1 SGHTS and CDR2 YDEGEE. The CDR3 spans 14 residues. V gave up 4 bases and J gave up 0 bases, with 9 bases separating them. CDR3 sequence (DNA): TGTGCCAGCAGCCGGATCAAGAGCACAGATACGCAGTATTTT. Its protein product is CASSRIKSTDTQYF. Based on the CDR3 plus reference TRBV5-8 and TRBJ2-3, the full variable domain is EAGVTQSPTHLIKTRGQQATLRCSPISGHTSVYWYQQALGLGLQFLLWYDEGEERNRGNFPPRFSGRQFPNYSSELNVNALELEDSALYLCASSRIKSTDTQYFGPGTRLTVL.

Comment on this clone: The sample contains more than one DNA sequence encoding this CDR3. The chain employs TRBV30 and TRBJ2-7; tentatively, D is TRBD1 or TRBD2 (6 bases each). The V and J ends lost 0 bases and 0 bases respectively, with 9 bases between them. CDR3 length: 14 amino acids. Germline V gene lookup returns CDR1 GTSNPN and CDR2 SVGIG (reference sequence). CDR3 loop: CAWSVGGGSYEQYF. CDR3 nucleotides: TGTGCCTGGAGTGTAGGAGGGGGCTCCTACGAGCAGTACTTC. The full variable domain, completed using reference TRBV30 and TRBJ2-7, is SQTIHQWPATLVQPVGSPLSLECTVEGTSNPNLYWYRQAAGRGLQLLFYSVGIGQISSEVPQNLSASRPQDRQFILSSKKLLLSDSGFYLCAWSVGGGSYEQYFGPGTRLTVT.

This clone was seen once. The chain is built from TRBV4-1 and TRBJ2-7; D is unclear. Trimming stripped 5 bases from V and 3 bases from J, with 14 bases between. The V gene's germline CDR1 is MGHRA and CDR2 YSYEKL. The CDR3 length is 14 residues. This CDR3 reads CASSFPGEGYEQYF. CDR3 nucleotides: TGCGCCAGCAGCTTCCCGGGCGAAGGCTACGAGCAGTACTTC.

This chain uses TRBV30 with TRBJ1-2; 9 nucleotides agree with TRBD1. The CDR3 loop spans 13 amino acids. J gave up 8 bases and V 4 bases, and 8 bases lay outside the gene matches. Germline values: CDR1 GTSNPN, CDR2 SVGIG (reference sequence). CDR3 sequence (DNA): TGTGCCTGGACCGTACAGGGGGCAGAAGGCTACACCTTC. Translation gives CAWTVQGAEGYTF.

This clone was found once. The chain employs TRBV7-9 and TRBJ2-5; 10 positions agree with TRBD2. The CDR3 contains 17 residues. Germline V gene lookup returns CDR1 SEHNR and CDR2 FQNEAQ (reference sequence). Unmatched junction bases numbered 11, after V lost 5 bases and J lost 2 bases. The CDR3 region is CASSPPLGLASQETQYF. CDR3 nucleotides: TGTGCCAGCAGCCCCCCTCTGGGACTAGCGTCACAAGAGACCCAGTACTTC. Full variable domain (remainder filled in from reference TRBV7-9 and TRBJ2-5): DTGVSQNPRHKITKRGQNVTFRCDPISEHNRLYWYRQTLGQGPEFLTYFQNEAQLEKSRLLSDRFSAERPKGSFSTLEIQRTEQGDSAMYLCASSPPLGLASQETQYFGPGTRLLVL.

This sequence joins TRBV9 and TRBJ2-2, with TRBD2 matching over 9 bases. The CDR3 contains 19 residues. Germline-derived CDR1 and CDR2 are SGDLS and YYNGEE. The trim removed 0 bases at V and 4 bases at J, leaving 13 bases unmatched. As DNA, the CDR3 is TGTGCCAGCAGCGTAGAGGGCTTATGGGCTAGCGGGGCCACCGGGGAGCTGTTTTTT. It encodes CASSVEGLWASGATGELFF. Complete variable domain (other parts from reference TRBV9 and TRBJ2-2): DSGVTQTPKHLITATGQRVTLRCSPRSGDLSVYWYQQSLDQGLQFLIQYYNGEERAKGNILERFSAQQFPDLHSELNLSSLELGDSALYFCASSVEGLWASGATGELFFGEGSRLTVL.

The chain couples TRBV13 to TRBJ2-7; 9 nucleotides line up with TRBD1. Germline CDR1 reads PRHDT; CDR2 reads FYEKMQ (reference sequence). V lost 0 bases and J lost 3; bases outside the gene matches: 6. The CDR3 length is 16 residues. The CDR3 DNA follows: TGTGCCAGCAGCTTAGGTGTTGGGACAGGGCTCTACGAGCAGTACTTC. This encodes CASSLGVGTGLYEQYF.

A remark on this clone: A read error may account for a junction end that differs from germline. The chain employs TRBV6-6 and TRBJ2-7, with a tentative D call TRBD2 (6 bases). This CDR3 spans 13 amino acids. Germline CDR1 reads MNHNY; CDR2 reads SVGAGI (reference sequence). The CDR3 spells CASTYGGEYEQYF. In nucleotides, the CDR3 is TGTGCCAGCACTTACGGGGGAGAGTACGAGCAGTACTTC.

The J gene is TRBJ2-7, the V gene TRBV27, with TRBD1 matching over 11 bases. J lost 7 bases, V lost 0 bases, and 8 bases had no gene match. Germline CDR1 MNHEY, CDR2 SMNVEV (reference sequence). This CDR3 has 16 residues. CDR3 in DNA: TGTGCCAGCAGTTTATCGGCCGGGACAGGGGGGAGAGAGCAGTACTTC. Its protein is CASSLSAGTGGREQYF.

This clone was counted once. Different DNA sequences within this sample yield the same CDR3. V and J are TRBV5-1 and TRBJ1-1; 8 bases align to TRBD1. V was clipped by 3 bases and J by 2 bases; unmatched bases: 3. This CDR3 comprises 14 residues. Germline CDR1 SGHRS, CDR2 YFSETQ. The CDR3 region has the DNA TGCGCCAGCAGCTATGACAGGGGTAACACTGAAGCTTTCTTT. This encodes CASSYDRGNTEAFF.

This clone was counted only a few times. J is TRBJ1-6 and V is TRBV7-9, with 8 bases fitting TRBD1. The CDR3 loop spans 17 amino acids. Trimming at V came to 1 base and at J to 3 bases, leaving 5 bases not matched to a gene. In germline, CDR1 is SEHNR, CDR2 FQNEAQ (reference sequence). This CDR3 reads CASSLDPGGYYNSPLHF. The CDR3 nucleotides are TGTGCCAGCAGCTTAGACCCAGGGGGCTACTATAATTCACCCCTCCACTTT.

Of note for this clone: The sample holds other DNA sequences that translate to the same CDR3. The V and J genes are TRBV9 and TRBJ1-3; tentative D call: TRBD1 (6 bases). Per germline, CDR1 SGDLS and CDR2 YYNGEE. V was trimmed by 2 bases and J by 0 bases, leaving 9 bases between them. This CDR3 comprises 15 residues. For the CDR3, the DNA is TGTGCCAGCAGCGTCCTGGACAGCTCTGGAAACACCATATATTTT. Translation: CASSVLDSSGNTIYF. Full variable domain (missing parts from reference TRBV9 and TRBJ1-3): DSGVTQTPKHLITATGQRVTLRCSPRSGDLSVYWYQQSLDQGLQFLIQYYNGEERAKGNILERFSAQQFPDLHSELNLSSLELGDSALYFCASSVLDSSGNTIYFGEGSWLTVV.

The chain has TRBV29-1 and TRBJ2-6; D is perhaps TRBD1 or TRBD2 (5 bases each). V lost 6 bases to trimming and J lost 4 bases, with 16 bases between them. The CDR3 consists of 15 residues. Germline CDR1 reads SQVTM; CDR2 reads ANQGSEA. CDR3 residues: CSVGDVHAGANVLTF. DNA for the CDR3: TGCAGCGTAGGGGACGTTCACGCGGGGGCCAACGTCCTGACTTTC.